The T cell receptor (beta chain) under discussion was sequenced for a study of blood T cells in healthy people across ages. For the second PCR, which ran for about 7 to 11 cycles, a sample-barcoded 5' primer and a J-beta primer mix were used. TCRdb re-called the 5' RACE reads through MiXCR, storing one row per CDR3 protein. This table has roughly 1.5 million distinct CDR3 sequences, roughly two fifths appearing once. The sequenced sample consisted of blood. This TCR was sampled from a woman aged 18-29 years in good health.

The CDR3 DNA reads TGTGCCAGCAGCCCTTACGACACTGAAGCTTTCTTT. This translates into CASSPYDTEAFF. This rearrangement joins TRBV7-9 to TRBJ1-1; D ambiguous. V dropped 5 bases and J dropped 3 bases, with 7 bases sitting between them. CDR3 size: 12 residues. Germline V gene lookup returns CDR1 SEHNR and CDR2 FQNEAQ (reference sequence).